One TCR beta chain is described in this entry. Its antigen remains unidentified. This sample was included in a study of cytomegalovirus exposure and HLA in healthy donors. General observations from the study: In a later analysis, TCR association rates varied by HLA locus: DRB1 most, HLA-C fewest. At a 0.05 false discovery rate, a later analysis found about 17,000 TCR beta sequences to be associated with HLA alleles.

Amplification used 60 Vbeta primers and 13 Jbeta primers. The protocol was immunoSEQ multiplex PCR, while the TCRdb copy is restricted to in-frame clones and leaves out a portion. The sample has 95,000 to 150,000 clones; roughly 80% are singletons. The CDR3 is made up of 15 amino acids. Germline lookup yields CDR1 SGHTA and CDR2 FQGTGA. After removal of 5 bases from V and 6 bases from J, the junction contained 6 bases not matched to a gene. Sequenced sample: PBMCs. The chain uses TRBV7-3 and TRBJ2-1; 11 nucleotides match TRBD2. This TCR was recovered from a woman aged 45 to 65 in good health and CMV-seronegative. The CDR3 loop is CASSKLAGVGNEQFF. The CDR3 DNA follows: TGTGCCAGCAGCAAACTAGCGGGAGTAGGCAATGAGCAGTTCTTC. The full variable domain, with the rest looked up from reference TRBV7-3 and TRBJ2-1, is GAGVSQTPSNKVTEKGKYVELRCDPISGHTALYWYRQSLGQGPEFLIYFQGTGAADDSGLPNDRFFAVRPEGSVSTLKIQRTERGDSAVYLCASSKLAGVGNEQFFGPGTRLTVL.